This T cell receptor beta chain came from a study of T-cell reconstitution after alpha-beta-depleted transplantation in children. With regard to this clonotype: The antigen is not known.

Study-level results: After one year, T-cell counts and TCRbeta diversity mostly came from new T cells. Expanded graft clones, several hundred of them, were reportedly the source of alpha-beta T cells about two months after transplant. Some patients' high day-60 TCRbeta diversity was traced to surviving recipient T cells and thymic progenitors.

Germline CDR1 and CDR2: KGHSH and LQKENI. Trimming shortened V by 3 bases and J by 0 bases, and 9 bases separated the two germline ends. The CDR3 is 15 residues long. Unique molecular identifiers were used to barcode this TCRbeta library. In TCRdb, the PCR reads were re-called with MiXCR into one record per CDR3 protein. The data contain around 490,000 distinct CDR3 sequences, 9.5% to 12% of them seen just once; the ten biggest clones take up about 15%. The V and J genes are TRBV18 and TRBJ1-3; D remains unclear. This clonotype originated in a female patient younger than 10 who had a stem cell transplant for aplastic anemia, so the T cells may come from the graft donor. The sample here was PBMCs, mostly from graft donor cells, taken 180 days after TCRalphabeta/CD19-depleted stem cell transplant. The CDR3 DNA reads as TGTGCCAGCTCACCTGCCCCAGACTCTGGAAACACCATATATTTT. It specifies CASSPAPDSGNTIYF.